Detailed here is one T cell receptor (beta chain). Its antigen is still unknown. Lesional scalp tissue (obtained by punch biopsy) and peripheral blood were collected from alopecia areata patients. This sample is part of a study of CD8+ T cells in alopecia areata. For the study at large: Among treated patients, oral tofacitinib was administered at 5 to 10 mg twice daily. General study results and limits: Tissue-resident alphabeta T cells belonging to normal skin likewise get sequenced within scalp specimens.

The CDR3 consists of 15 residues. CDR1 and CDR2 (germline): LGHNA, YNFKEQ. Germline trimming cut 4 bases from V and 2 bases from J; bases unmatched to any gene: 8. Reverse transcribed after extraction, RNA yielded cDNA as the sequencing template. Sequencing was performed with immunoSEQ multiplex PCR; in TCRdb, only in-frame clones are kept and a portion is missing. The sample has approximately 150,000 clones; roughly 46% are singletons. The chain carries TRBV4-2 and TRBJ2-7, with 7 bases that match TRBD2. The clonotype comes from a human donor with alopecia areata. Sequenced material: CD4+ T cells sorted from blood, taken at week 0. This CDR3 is CASSPLAEGPYEQYF. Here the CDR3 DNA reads TGTGCCAGCAGCCCGCTAGCGGAGGGCCCCTACGAGCAGTACTTC.